A selection of T cell receptor beta chains follows, all from one sample in a study of blood T cell repertoires in COVID-19. The data were produced by immunoSEQ multiplex PCR, yet TCRdb's version contains in-frame clones alone and is incomplete. The repertoire includes tens of thousands of clones, 75% to 90% of them detected once, and 15% to 20% sits in the top ten. Sequenced sample: peripheral blood. The receptors derive from a woman of 80 years or more with acute or convalescent COVID-19. The conserved cysteine and the conserved F or W are not part of the CDR3 here. The D gene is left open where the match is weak. Size values are once, few and many counts, or a class for expanded clones, and some rows have none.

V gene: TRBV5-1
D gene: NA
clone size: NA
J gene: TRBJ2-7
CDR3 protein: ASSLMREKTYEQY

V gene: TRBV12-3/TRBV12-4
D gene: NA
clone size: once
J gene: TRBJ2-7
CDR3 protein: ASRRFSSYEQY

V gene: TRBV27
D gene: NA
clone size: NA
J gene: TRBJ1-2
CDR3 protein: ASRRGKGNGYT

V gene: TRBV15
D gene: NA
clone size: once
J gene: TRBJ2-7
CDR3 protein: ATSRDSQGPY

V gene: TRBV15
D gene: NA
clone size: NA
J gene: TRBJ1-5
CDR3 protein: ATSRAQGRNQPQH

V gene: TRBV7-2
D gene: TRBD1
clone size: once
J gene: TRBJ1-5
CDR3 protein: ASSRGQGDQPQH

V gene: TRBV6-4
D gene: TRBD1
clone size: NA
J gene: TRBJ1-1
CDR3 protein: ASSSDRDTEAF

V gene: TRBV4-2
D gene: NA
clone size: NA
J gene: TRBJ1-1
CDR3 protein: ASSQDAVRGNTEAF

V gene: TRBV9
D gene: TRBD1
clone size: NA
J gene: TRBJ1-2
CDR3 protein: ASSLDRGYGYT

V gene: TRBV19
D gene: TRBD1
clone size: NA
J gene: TRBJ1-5
CDR3 protein: ASSNRQGAWYSNQPQH

V gene: TRBV5-1
D gene: TRBD1
clone size: NA
J gene: TRBJ1-6
CDR3 protein: ASSSRDRESSPLH

V gene: TRBV29-1
D gene: TRBD1
clone size: NA
J gene: TRBJ2-3
CDR3 protein: SVKQGSDTQY

V gene: TRBV7-9
D gene: NA
clone size: NA
J gene: TRBJ2-7
CDR3 protein: ASSFYRDTTYEQY

V gene: TRBV10-3
D gene: TRBD1
clone size: NA
J gene: TRBJ2-6
CDR3 protein: AISDPRDRESSGANVLT

V gene: TRBV27
D gene: NA
clone size: NA
J gene: TRBJ1-2
CDR3 protein: ASSFRGFGNYGYT

V gene: TRBV7-2
D gene: TRBD2
clone size: NA
J gene: TRBJ2-1
CDR3 protein: ASNLAASYNEQF

V gene: TRBV7-3
D gene: NA
clone size: NA
J gene: TRBJ2-7
CDR3 protein: ASSLKGAGYEQY

V gene: TRBV7-2
D gene: NA
clone size: NA
J gene: TRBJ2-3
CDR3 protein: ASSFQLTDTQY

V gene: TRBV20-1
D gene: NA
clone size: NA
J gene: TRBJ2-7
CDR3 protein: SASPGSYEQY

V gene: TRBV18
D gene: NA
clone size: NA
J gene: TRBJ2-3
CDR3 protein: ASSPSGADTQY

V gene: TRBV3-1/TRBV3-2
D gene: NA
clone size: NA
J gene: TRBJ2-5
CDR3 protein: ASSQDRGGLIETQY

V gene: TRBV2
D gene: NA
clone size: NA
J gene: TRBJ1-1
CDR3 protein: ASREYREAF

V gene: TRBV4-2
D gene: TRBD1
clone size: NA
J gene: TRBJ1-5
CDR3 protein: ASSQPGQGRSNQPQH

V gene: TRBV14
D gene: NA
clone size: NA
J gene: TRBJ2-1
CDR3 protein: ASSQDYASRLKNEQF

V gene: TRBV18
D gene: NA
clone size: NA
J gene: TRBJ1-2
CDR3 protein: ASSQGQSNYGYT

V gene: TRBV6-5
D gene: NA
clone size: NA
J gene: TRBJ1-1
CDR3 protein: ASSYSQGTEAF

V gene: TRBV7-9
D gene: TRBD2
clone size: NA
J gene: TRBJ2-1
CDR3 protein: ASSLWLADSYNEQF

V gene: TRBV4-2
D gene: NA
clone size: once
J gene: TRBJ2-7
CDR3 protein: ASSQQTGYEQY

V gene: TRBV6-1
D gene: NA
clone size: NA
J gene: TRBJ1-1
CDR3 protein: ASSEGRDTEAF

V gene: TRBV19
D gene: TRBD1
clone size: NA
J gene: TRBJ1-1
CDR3 protein: ASTKQGANTEAF

V gene: TRBV29-1
D gene: TRBD1
clone size: NA
J gene: TRBJ1-5
CDR3 protein: SVVATGGSNQPQH

V gene: TRBV3-1/TRBV3-2
D gene: TRBD1
clone size: NA
J gene: TRBJ2-7
CDR3 protein: ASSQGPGTGPYEQY

V gene: TRBV7-2
D gene: NA
clone size: NA
J gene: TRBJ2-4
CDR3 protein: ASSSAGTLAKNIQY

V gene: TRBV4-1
D gene: NA
clone size: NA
J gene: TRBJ1-2
CDR3 protein: ASSQGARNYGYT

V gene: TRBV5-4
D gene: NA
clone size: once
J gene: TRBJ1-1
CDR3 protein: ASSLGPEAGNTEAF

V gene: TRBV5-1
D gene: TRBD1
clone size: NA
J gene: TRBJ2-7
CDR3 protein: ASSQGQATGSVSSYEQY

V gene: TRBV5-1
D gene: NA
clone size: NA
J gene: TRBJ2-6
CDR3 protein: ASSRPTPGGANVLT

V gene: TRBV19
D gene: TRBD1
clone size: NA
J gene: TRBJ1-2
CDR3 protein: ASSIQVEGAYYGYT

V gene: TRBV9
D gene: TRBD1
clone size: NA
J gene: TRBJ1-6
CDR3 protein: ASSVGDRQGRSPLH

V gene: TRBV6-5
D gene: TRBD2
clone size: NA
J gene: TRBJ2-1
CDR3 protein: ASGLDYSYNEQF

V gene: TRBV4-1
D gene: NA
clone size: few
J gene: TRBJ1-2
CDR3 protein: ASSQEALPRPGYGYT

V gene: TRBV7-9
D gene: TRBD1
clone size: NA
J gene: TRBJ1-4
CDR3 protein: ASSPRTGTNEKLF

V gene: TRBV7-2
D gene: TRBD1
clone size: NA
J gene: TRBJ1-1
CDR3 protein: ASSPDRGRKNTEAF

V gene: TRBV21-1
D gene: NA
clone size: NA
J gene: TRBJ1-6
CDR3 protein: ASSPPSTANSPLH